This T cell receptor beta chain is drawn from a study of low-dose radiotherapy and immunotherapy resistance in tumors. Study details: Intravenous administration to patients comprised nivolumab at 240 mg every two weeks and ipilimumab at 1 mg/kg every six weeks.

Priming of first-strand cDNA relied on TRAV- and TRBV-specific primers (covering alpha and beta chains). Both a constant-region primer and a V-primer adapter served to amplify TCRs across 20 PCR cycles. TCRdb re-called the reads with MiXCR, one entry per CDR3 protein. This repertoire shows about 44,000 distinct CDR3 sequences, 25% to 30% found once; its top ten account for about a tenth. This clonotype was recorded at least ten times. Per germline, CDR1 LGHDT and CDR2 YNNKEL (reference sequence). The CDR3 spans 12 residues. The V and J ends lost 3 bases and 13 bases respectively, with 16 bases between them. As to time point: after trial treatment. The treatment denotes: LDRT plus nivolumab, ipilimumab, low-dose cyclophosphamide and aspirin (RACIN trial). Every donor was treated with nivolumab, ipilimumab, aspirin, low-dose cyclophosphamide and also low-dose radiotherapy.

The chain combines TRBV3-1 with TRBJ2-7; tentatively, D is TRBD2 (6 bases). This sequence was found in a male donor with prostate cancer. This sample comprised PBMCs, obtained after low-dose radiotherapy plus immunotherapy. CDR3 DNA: TGTGCCAGCAGCCAGGGAGGACCCTCACTCTACTTC. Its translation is CASSQGGPSLYF.